The 32 T cell receptor beta chains below were found in one sample sequenced in a study of blood T cells in healthy people across ages (dated by TCRdb to between 2015 and 2017). Libraries were built with 5' RACE. Instrument used: Illumina HiSeq 2500. The second PCR ran for roughly 7 to 11 cycles and used a J-beta primer mix along with a sample-barcoded 5' primer. TCRdb cleaned the public reads at Q25 with fastp, built clones with MiXCR and kept in-frame beta chains. Entries that share a CDR3 protein sequence are merged under the most common genes and DNA. This sample holds 1.5 million to 2 million distinct CDR3 sequences; 28% were observed only once. Clones ranked in the top ten supply 7.7% of the sample. The specimen sequenced was blood. Receptors originate from a young woman in good health.

The chain has TRBV5-8 and TRBJ2-5; weak D call: TRBD1 (5 bases). The CDR3 spans 16 residues. The germline CDR1 and CDR2 sequences are SGHTS and YDEGEE. V gave up 3 bases and J gave up 2 bases, with 17 bases separating them. The DNA for the CDR3 is TGTGCCAGCAGCTCGACGCTCGACAGAGCTCAAGAGACCCAGTACTTC. Translating gives CASSSTLDRAQETQYF.

The chain links TRBV9 to TRBJ2-1; TRBD2 matches 11 bases. This CDR3 has 15 amino acids. V was pared by 1 base and J by 11 bases, with 8 bases of the junction left unmatched. Germline loops: CDR1 SGDLS, CDR2 YYNGEE. The CDR3 nucleotides read TGTGCCAGCAGCGTAACGGCTACTAGCGGGGGACAGCAGTTCTTC. It is translated as CASSVTATSGGQQFF.

V gene TRBV14 combines with J gene TRBJ2-5, with TRBD1 matching 8 bases. CDR1 and CDR2 from the germline V gene are SGHDN and FVKESK. CDR3 length: 15 amino acids. Trimming took 1 base from V and 5 from J; bases not matched to a gene: 6. The CDR3 region has the DNA TGTGCCAGCAGCCAAGCCAGGGGGCTTAGGGAGACCCAGTACTTC. This translates into CASSQARGLRETQYF.

This clonotype was seen at least ten times. The chain carries TRBV20-1 and TRBJ1-6; unclear D gene. Trimming cost V 1 base and J 8 bases, with 12 bases left between them. There are 14 residues in the CDR3. CDR1 DFQATT and CDR2 SNEGSKA come from the germline V gene (reference sequence). In nucleotides, the CDR3 is TGCAGTGCTAGAGGTGCCCTGAGCGATTCACCCCTCCACTTT. Its protein product is CSARGALSDSPLHF.

CDR3 loop: CASRSTSGGYTDTQYF. In nucleotides, the CDR3 is TGTGCCAGCAGATCGACTAGCGGGGGGTACACAGATACGCAGTATTTT. J is TRBJ2-3 and V is TRBV27, with 13 nucleotides matching TRBD2. Germline CDR1 MNHEY, CDR2 SMNVEV (reference sequence). V shed 6 bases and J 2 bases; nucleotides not matched to a gene: 5. This CDR3 contains 16 residues.

The V call is TRBV6-2 or TRBV6-3, the J call TRBJ2-7, with D possibly being TRBD1 (5 bases). CDR1 is MNHEY and CDR2 is SVGEGT in the germline V gene. The ends were cut back, 7 bases at V and 6 bases at J, with 19 bases in the middle. This CDR3 spans 14 amino acids. The CDR3 DNA reads as TGTGCCAGCACCGCCGGTTGGGGCACGGGCGAGCAGTACTTC. Translated: CASTAGWGTGEQYF.

Details on this clonotype: At one end the junction does not follow the germline gene, possibly because of a read error. The genes are TRBV29-1 and TRBJ2-3; D is unresolved. CDR1 and CDR2 from the germline V gene are SQVTM and ANQGSEA. This CDR3 has 12 residues. CDR3 region: CSVESVGDMQYF. The CDR3 DNA sequence: TGCAGCGTTGAAAGCGTGGGCGATATGCAGTATTTT.

The rearrangement links TRBV30 to TRBJ2-3; D gene unclear. Trimming took 6 bases from V and 5 from J, leaving 15 bases between them. Per the germline V gene, CDR1 is GTSNPN and CDR2 is SVGIG (reference sequence). The CDR3 consists of 13 residues. CDR3 region: CACISKKKDTQYF. The CDR3 nucleotides are TGTGCCTGCATCTCCAAGAAGAAAGATACGCAGTATTTT.

The chain links TRBV5-1 to TRBJ2-5; TRBD2 matches at 12 bases. Germline assignment: CDR1 SGHRS and CDR2 YFSETQ. This CDR3 has 15 residues. V was pared by 4 bases and J by 4 bases, with 5 bases of the junction left unmatched. CDR3 DNA sequence: TGCGCCAGCAGCAAGACTAGCGGGGGACGAGAGACCCAGTACTTC. Protein product: CASSKTSGGRETQYF.

This chain links TRBV20-1 with TRBJ1-1; perhaps TRBD1 as D (5 bases). Deletions cut 6 bases from V and 7 bases from J, with 15 bases between. Germline CDR1 DFQATT, CDR2 SNEGSKA (reference sequence). The CDR3 consists of 12 residues. The CDR3 sequence is CSAYSQAGEAFF. In DNA, the CDR3 is TGCAGTGCATATTCACAGGCGGGTGAAGCTTTCTTT.

On this clonotype: Just one base apart from a much larger clone, this may be a read error. The gene calls are TRBV20-1 and TRBJ2-5, with D possibly being TRBD2 (6 bases). Trimming pared 3 bases from V and 2 bases from J, leaving 13 bases between. The germline V gene has CDR1 DFQATT and CDR2 SNEGSKA (reference sequence). The CDR3 extends over 14 amino acids. The CDR3 region is CSASPGVLQETQYF. The CDR3 DNA follows: TGCAGTGCTAGTCCGGGGGTCTTACAAGAGACCCAGTACTTC.

This sequence joins TRBV29-1 and TRBJ1-2; 12 bases agree with TRBD1. Trimming took 4 bases from V and 3 from J; bases not matched to a gene: 9. The CDR3 runs to 16 residues. Germline values: CDR1 SQVTM, CDR2 ANQGSEA. The CDR3, as DNA: TGCAGCGTTGCACGGGACAGGGGGCGGGCCCACTATGGCTACACCTTC. It encodes CSVARDRGRAHYGYTF.

This clonotype was detected only a few times. The junction shows a germline mismatch at one end, possibly a read error. This rearrangement joins TRBV9 to TRBJ2-3; the D call may be TRBD1 or TRBD2 (6 bases each). Germline V gene data show CDR1 as SGDLS and CDR2 as YYNGEE. The CDR3 covers 15 residues. The CDR3 nucleotides read TGTGCCAGCATCGTAGGACGGGGGCCCACAGATACGCAGTATTTT. It translates to CASIVGRGPTDTQYF.

The table lists this clonotype with many counts. This chain joins TRBV24-1 and TRBJ2-7; 8 bases align to TRBD1. The CDR3 consists of 14 residues. Trimming at V came to 4 bases and at J to 9 bases, leaving 10 bases not matched to a gene. From germline, CDR1 is KGHDR and CDR2 SFDVKD. The CDR3 sequence: CATSDPGQGVGQYF. For the CDR3, the DNA is TGTGCCACCAGTGACCCTGGACAGGGAGTCGGGCAGTACTTC.

This clonotype was seen ten or more times. The chain couples TRBV4-1 to TRBJ2-3; the match to TRBD2 covers 9 bases. Germline V gene lookup returns CDR1 MGHRA and CDR2 YSYEKL. CDR3 length: 16 residues. V lost 1 base, J lost 6 bases, and 8 bases stayed unmatched. The CDR3 DNA follows: TGCGCCAGCAGCCAAGTGCTAGCGGGATCCTCCGATACGCAGTATTTT. It codes for CASSQVLAGSSDTQYF.

This clonotype was seen a handful of times. V and J are TRBV25-1 and TRBJ1-4; D is unresolved. Trimming took off 3 bases at V and 5 bases at J, with 13 bases between the two ends. CDR3 size: 15 residues. The germline CDR1 and CDR2 sequences are MGHDK and SYGVNS. The DNA of the CDR3 is TGTGCCAGCAGTGACTCTACAAAGCCGAATGAAAAACTGTTTTTT. It yields the protein CASSDSTKPNEKLFF.

The chain recombines TRBV28 with TRBJ2-5, with D uncertain. The germline V and J ends were trimmed by 6 bases and 5 bases, with 19 bases remaining between them. This CDR3 spans 15 amino acids. CDR1 MDHEN and CDR2 SYDVKM come from the germline V gene. Written as DNA, the CDR3 is TGTGCCAGCAGCCCCCCCAAGGCGTCACGGGAGACCCAGTACTTC. Translation: CASSPPKASRETQYF. Full variable domain (remainder filled in from reference TRBV28 and TRBJ2-5): DVKVTQSSRYLVKRTGEKVFLECVQDMDHENMFWYRQDPGLGLRLIYFSYDVKMKEKGDIPEGYSVSREKKERFSLILESASTNQTSMYLCASSPPKASRETQYFGPGTRLLVL.

The table lists this clonotype with many counts. V is TRBV10-3 and J is TRBJ2-7; a possible D gene is TRBD2 (6 bases). Germline CDR1 and CDR2: ENHRY and SYGVKD. The V end was cut by 10 bases, the J end by 0 bases, with 13 bases between. CDR3 length: 13 amino acids. The CDR3 DNA sequence: TGTGCCACTCGGGACTTCAACTCCTACGAGCAGTACTTC. The encoded protein is CATRDFNSYEQYF.

Comments on this clonotype: With a much larger clone just one base away, this may be a read error. This chain connects TRBV28 to TRBJ2-1, with D hard to call. Germline CDR1 MDHEN, CDR2 SYDVKM. The CDR3 consists of 11 residues. V lost 3 bases and J 13 bases, leaving 10 bases between the germline ends. The CDR3 DNA follows: TGTGCCAGCAGTTTCGGAAAGACCCAGTTCTTC. Translation: CASSFGKTQFF.

With respect to this clonotype: With a much larger clone just one base away, this may be a read error. This chain uses TRBV3-1 with TRBJ2-4; D call uncertain. The CDR3 sequence is 11 residues long. Germline V lookup: CDR1 LGHDT, CDR2 YNNKEL (reference sequence). In DNA form, the CDR3 reads TGTGCCAGCAGCCAAGCTAACATTCAGCACTTC. Its protein product is CASSQANIQHF.

Notes on this clonotype: Its ends do not fully match the called genes, so a read error is possible. V and J are TRBV5-1 and TRBJ2-7; tentative D call: TRBD1 (5 bases). This CDR3 region has 15 residues. CDR1 is SGHRS, CDR2 YFSETQ, per germline. CDR3 coding DNA: TGCGCCAGCAGCTTGGGCTCAGGGAAGGTCTACGGGCAGTACTTC. Translating gives CASSLGSGKVYGQYF.

A few counts support this clonotype. This chain joins TRBV6-2 or TRBV6-3 and TRBJ2-1; weak D call: TRBD2 (5 bases). The germline gives CDR1 MNHEY, CDR2 SVGEGT. This CDR3 is 11 amino acids long. Trimming removed 4 bases from V and 8 bases from J, with 6 bases in between. The CDR3 DNA sequence: TGTGCCAGCAGTTCTAGCCATGAGCAGTTCTTC. Its translation: CASSSSHEQFF.

The chain is built from TRBV12-3 or TRBV12-4 and TRBJ2-3; the D is unclear. Trimming cost V 7 bases and J 2 bases, with 16 bases left between them. The CDR3 extends over 15 amino acids. The CDR3 loop is CASKSTSEPTDTQYF. The CDR3 nucleotides are TGTGCCAGCAAATCGACTTCCGAACCCACAGATACGCAGTATTTT.

Comments on this clonotype: Germline and junction disagree at one end, which may indicate a read error. The chain recombines TRBV9 with TRBJ2-7, with D perhaps matching TRBD2 (6 bases). The CDR3 sequence is 14 residues long. The germline V gene has CDR1 SGDLS and CDR2 YYNGEE. The CDR3 reads CAGSARGTSYEQYF. The DNA for the CDR3 is TGTGCCGGCAGCGCCCGCGGGACCTCCTACGAGCAGTACTTC.

This clonotype was counted only a few times. This chain connects TRBV5-6 to TRBJ2-3; a possible D gene is TRBD1 (5 bases). The CDR3 length is 15 residues. Trimming cost V 1 base and J 1 base, with 10 bases left between them. Germline V CDR1 and CDR2: SGHDT, YYEEEE. The CDR3 coding sequence is TGTGCCAGCAGCTTGCAGGGCCATCGCACAGATACGCAGTATTTT. It specifies CASSLQGHRTDTQYF.

The table lists this clonotype with a few counts. The rearrangement uses TRBV7-2 and TRBJ2-7; 8 nucleotides line up with TRBD2. CDR1 SGHTA and CDR2 FQGNSA come from the germline V gene. With 6 bases clipped from V and 2 bases from J, the junction kept 15 bases outside the gene matches. The CDR3 runs 17 residues. The CDR3 sequence is CASSIGVAGNPTYEQYF. DNA of the CDR3: TGTGCCAGCAGTATCGGGGTAGCGGGGAATCCAACCTACGAGCAGTACTTC.

This clonotype was counted only a few times. This chain connects TRBV27 to TRBJ2-3; D is possibly TRBD1 or TRBD2 (5 bases each). The CDR3 has 14 residues. Germline V gene data show CDR1 as MNHEY and CDR2 as SMNVEV (reference sequence). Trimming left V 3 bases short and J 10 bases short, with 17 bases between. The CDR3 spells CASSFGGPSFAQYF. DNA for the CDR3: TGTGCCAGCAGTTTTGGGGGACCCTCCTTCGCGCAGTATTTT.

The J gene is TRBJ2-1, the V gene TRBV28, with D unclear. Germline values: CDR1 MDHEN, CDR2 SYDVKM. This CDR3 has 12 residues. With 6 bases removed from V and 10 bases from J, the gap between germline ends came to 13 bases. CDR3 DNA: TGTGCCAGCAGCCAAGGTACCATGGAGCAGTTCTTC. Encoded protein: CASSQGTMEQFF.

The genes are TRBV6-2 or TRBV6-3 and TRBJ2-7; D gene unclear. V was shortened by 3 bases and J by 3 bases, with 15 bases between the two germline ends. Germline-derived CDR1 and CDR2 are MNHEY and SVGEGT. The CDR3 runs to 15 residues. The CDR3 nucleotides read TGTGCCAGCAGTTATAACCCTGACGGAAACTACGAGCAGTACTTC. Protein product: CASSYNPDGNYEQYF.

This chain connects TRBV19 to TRBJ2-5, with 7 bases aligning to TRBD1. The CDR3 is 14 residues long. V trimming: 6 bases; J trimming: 2 bases; junction bases outside the gene matches: 6. In germline, CDR1 is LNHDA, CDR2 SQIVND (reference sequence). For the CDR3, the DNA is TGTGCCAGTAGCCGGGGACAGAAACAAGAGACCCAGTACTTC. Translating it yields CASSRGQKQETQYF.

This clonotype was picked up many times. V is TRBV29-1 and J is TRBJ2-5, with D unclear. The CDR3 is 13 residues long. CDR1 is SQVTM and CDR2 is ANQGSEA in the germline V gene. Deletions cut 4 bases from V and 2 bases from J, with 11 bases between. This CDR3 reads CSVVPGLQETQYF. The CDR3 bases are TGCAGCGTTGTTCCGGGTCTTCAAGAGACCCAGTACTTC.

The genes are TRBV12-3 or TRBV12-4 and TRBJ1-5; D perhaps matches TRBD1 (6 bases). The length of the CDR3 is 13 residues. Trimming removed 5 bases from V and 7 bases from J, with 12 bases in between. The DNA for the CDR3 is TGTGCCAGCAGTACAGGGTTACGCCAGCCCCAGCATTTT. It codes for CASSTGLRQPQHF.